This entry lists 3 T cell receptor beta chains sequenced from one sample in a study of memory CD4+ T cells and cytomegalovirus serostatus. The sort gate was single viable CD3+CD4+CD8-CD45RO+ cells for memory CD4+ T cells. Sequencing used immunoSEQ multiplex PCR; TCRdb keeps in-frame clones, though not all of them. The sample carries under 40,000 clones, roughly 78% recorded once. The specimen was memory CD4+ T cells from blood. The receptors come from an adult in good health and CMV-seropositive.

The V and J genes are TRBV9 and TRBJ2-2; D is ambiguous. Trimming left V 2 bases short and J 0 bases short, with 8 bases between. CDR3 length equals 15 residues. Germline CDR1 is SGDLS and CDR2 is YYNGEE. CDR3 coding DNA: TGTGCCAGCAGCGTTGGACCGACGAACACCGGGGAGCTGTTTTTT. Protein product: CASSVGPTNTGELFF.

The chain links TRBV2 to TRBJ1-1; D perhaps matches TRBD1 (5 bases). This CDR3 comprises 16 residues. Trimming pared 7 bases from V and 5 bases from J, leaving 23 bases between. The germline V gene encodes CDR1 SNHLY and CDR2 FYNNEI. The CDR3 DNA follows: TGTGCCAGCAAGTCCCCGTTCGGGGACGTTGAGACTGAAGCTTTCTTT. As protein: CASKSPFGDVETEAFF.

The rearrangement joins TRBV28 to TRBJ1-2; D not certain. The CDR3 is made up of 13 amino acids. CDR1 MDHEN and CDR2 SYDVKM come from the germline V gene. Trimming took 5 bases from V and 4 from J, leaving 11 bases between them. As DNA, the CDR3 is TGTGCCAGCAGTCTCACGGCCCTCTATGGCTACACCTTC. This gives the protein CASSLTALYGYTF.